Below, 9 T cell receptor beta chains from the same sample are listed, as sequenced in a study of response to subunit inactivated influenza vaccine. One entry per CDR3 protein results from TCRdb running MiXCR on the RT-PCR reads. The sample carries about half a million distinct CDR3 sequences, around 8% recorded once. Source: PBMCs from blood, taken around 25 months after vaccination. These receptor sequences come from a man between 45 and 75 years old who received an inactivated influenza vaccine.

This clonotype was counted only a few times. V and J are TRBV12-3 or TRBV12-4 and TRBJ1-5, with D possibly matching TRBD1 (5 bases). The ends were cut back, 4 bases at V and 4 bases at J, with 14 bases in the middle. CDR3 length equals 15 residues. The CDR3 region has the DNA TGTGCCAGCAGTTGGGGGAGCGGCAGAAATCAGCCCCAGCATTTT. Encoded protein: CASSWGSGRNQPQHF.

This clonotype occurred once. This chain connects TRBV29-1 to TRBJ1-2; TRBD1 matches 9 bases. There are 10 residues in the CDR3. Trimming took 8 bases from V and 12 from J; bases not matched to a gene: 7. CDR1 and CDR2 (germline): SQVTM, ANQGSEA. CDR3 region: CSTSGQGHTF. The CDR3 coding sequence is TGCAGCACCTCGGGACAGGGACACACCTTC.

This clonotype was observed a few times. The V call is TRBV29-1, the J call TRBJ1-1; D is ambiguous. Per the germline V gene, CDR1 is SQVTM and CDR2 is ANQGSEA. The CDR3 consists of 12 residues. Trimming removed 2 bases from V and 5 bases from J, with 9 bases in between. The CDR3 region has the DNA TGCAGCGTTGAACTGGGGAGAACTGAAGCTTTCTTT. This translates into CSVELGRTEAFF.

The V gene is TRBV6-2 or TRBV6-3, the J gene TRBJ2-1; D is possibly TRBD1 or TRBD2 (5 bases each). Trimming took 0 bases from V and 10 from J, leaving 16 bases between them. CDR1 is MNHEY and CDR2 is SVGEGT in the germline V gene. The CDR3 is 15 amino acids. CDR3 coding DNA: TGTGCCAGCAGTTACTCTTCGGGACCGATTTGGGAGCAGTTCTTC. Amino acids: CASSYSSGPIWEQFF.

Ten or more counts support this clonotype. This chain connects TRBV6-1 to TRBJ1-2; D call uncertain. Germline V lookup: CDR1 MNHNS, CDR2 SASEGT. V dropped 2 bases and J dropped 4 bases, with 5 bases sitting between them. There are 12 residues in the CDR3. This chain's CDR3 is CASSEYGYGYTF. The CDR3 DNA reads TGTGCCAGCAGTGAATATGGCTATGGCTACACCTTC.

This clonotype was counted ten times or more. The rearrangement joins TRBV11-2 to TRBJ2-7; 9 bases line up with TRBD1. After removal of 6 bases from V and 3 bases from J, the junction contained 6 bases not matched to a gene. This CDR3 is built from 14 residues. Germline assignment: CDR1 SGHAT and CDR2 FQNNGV. Here the CDR3 DNA reads TGTGCCAGCAGACCTCCGGGACAGGGCTACGAGCAGTACTTC. Its translation is CASRPPGQGYEQYF.

This clonotype was observed once. V usage is TRBV28 and J usage is TRBJ2-5; no clear D. The CDR3 sequence is 14 residues long. Trimming removed 6 bases from V and 5 bases from J, with 16 bases in between. CDR1 and CDR2 from the germline V gene are MDHEN and SYDVKM. CDR3 protein: CASSRSSAPETQYF. CDR3 nucleotides: TGTGCCAGCAGCCGATCATCGGCCCCGGAGACCCAGTACTTC.

The gene calls are TRBV9 and TRBJ2-6, with unresolved D. This CDR3 contains 15 residues. V shed 0 bases and J shed 2 bases, with 6 bases lying between them. Germline V gene sequence: CDR1 SGDLS, CDR2 YYNGEE. DNA for the CDR3: TGTGCCAGCAGCGTAGGGGCAACTGGGGCCAACGTCCTGACTTTC. It translates to CASSVGATGANVLTF.

The chain combines TRBV5-1 with TRBJ1-6; D not certain. Germline V gives CDR1 SGHRS, CDR2 YFSETQ. This CDR3 contains 16 residues. Trimming stripped 4 bases from V and 6 bases from J, with 17 bases between. The CDR3 sequence: CASSLRGGEGNSPLHF. CDR3 DNA: TGCGCCAGCAGCCTCCGAGGAGGAGAGGGTAATTCACCCCTCCACTTT.